Listed below are T cell receptor beta chains from one sample, sequenced in a study of cytomegalovirus exposure and HLA in healthy donors. The protocol was immunoSEQ multiplex PCR, while the TCRdb copy is restricted to in-frame clones and leaves out a portion. This table holds roughly 250,000 clones, nearly 90% found once. The sequenced material came from PBMCs. These receptors were taken from a woman aged 18 to 35 in good health and CMV-seronegative. Each CDR3 is given with its conserved first and last residue. A D gene is named only where the DNA matches it firmly. Some rows have no size entry. The others give once, few or many, or a class for an expanded clone.

V gene,J gene,clone size,D gene,CDR3 DNA,CDR3 protein
TRBV30,TRBJ2-7,NA,TRBD1,TGTGCCTGGGCGGGGACAGGCCTCTCCTACGAGCAGTACTTC,CAWAGTGLSYEQYF
TRBV6-5,TRBJ1-5,NA,NA,TGTGCCAGCAATGAGGGGGTTTACAATCAGCCCCAGCATTTT,CASNEGVYNQPQHF
TRBV27,TRBJ2-1,NA,NA,TGTGCCAGCGCCAGGATGTCACAAAACTACAATGAGCAGTTCTTC,CASARMSQNYNEQFF
TRBV19,TRBJ1-6,NA,TRBD1,TGTGCCAGTAGTCCAGCCGGGACAGGGTTTCATTCACCCCTCCACTTT,CASSPAGTGFHSPLHF
TRBV7-9,TRBJ2-4,NA,TRBD1,TGTGCCAGCAGCCCACCGGGACAGTCGACCAAAAACATTCAGTACTTC,CASSPPGQSTKNIQYF
TRBV28,TRBJ1-1,NA,NA,TGTGCCAGCAGCTGGGACATGAACACTGAAGCTTTCTTT,CASSWDMNTEAFF
TRBV19,TRBJ2-3,NA,NA,TGTGCCAGTAGTATTTCAGGTACAGATACGCAGTATTTT,CASSISGTDTQYF
TRBV10-1,TRBJ2-1,NA,TRBD2,TGCGCCAGCTCAACTAGCGGGGGGATATACAATGAGCAGTTCTTC,CASSTSGGIYNEQFF
TRBV29-1,TRBJ1-2,NA,TRBD1,TGCAGCGCTGGACAGGGGGCAGTTGGCTACACCTTC,CSAGQGAVGYTF
TRBV7-2,TRBJ2-2,NA,NA,TGTGCCAGCAGCCTGGACTGGAACACCGGGGAGCTGTTTTTT,CASSLDWNTGELFF
TRBV7-8,TRBJ2-1,NA,TRBD2,TGTGCCAGCAGCTTTAGCGGGGTGGCTATCAATGAGCAGTTCTTC,CASSFSGVAINEQFF
TRBV4-3,TRBJ2-6,NA,NA,TGCGCCAGCAGCCTCGCAGGGGGGACTGGGGCCAACGTCCTGACTTTC,CASSLAGGTGANVLTF
TRBV7-2,TRBJ2-7,few,NA,TGTGCCAGCAGCTTAGGTCCGGCTGCGGGCGAGCAGTACTTC,CASSLGPAAGEQYF
TRBV28,TRBJ1-2,NA,TRBD1,TGTGCCAGCAGTACTCCCGGGACAGGGAATGGCTACACCTTC,CASSTPGTGNGYTF
TRBV18,TRBJ2-7,NA,TRBD2,TGTGCCAGCTCAACGACCGGGACTAGCTACGAGCAGTACTTC,CASSTTGTSYEQYF
TRBV7-6,TRBJ2-1,NA,NA,TGTGCCAGCAGCTTAGCGGCGGACTCCTACAATGAGCAGTTCTTC,CASSLAADSYNEQFF
TRBV15,TRBJ2-3,NA,TRBD2,TGTGCCACCAGCAGAGATAGCGGGGGGGCAGATACGCAGTATTTT,CATSRDSGGADTQYF
TRBV4-1,TRBJ2-1,NA,TRBD1,TGCGCCAGCAGCCAAATGACAGGGCCCCACTACAATGAGCAGTTCTTC,CASSQMTGPHYNEQFF
TRBV5-4,TRBJ1-2,once,NA,TGTGCCAGCAGCGGAAACTACAGGGATGGCTACACCTTC,CASSGNYRDGYTF
TRBV27,TRBJ1-4,NA,NA,TGTGCCAGCAGTTTGGGGGGGCCCTTGGATGAAAAACTGTTTTTT,CASSLGGPLDEKLFF
TRBV6-5,TRBJ1-6,NA,NA,TGTGCCAGCAGTTACGCGCAAAATTCACCCCTCCACTTT,CASSYAQNSPLHF
TRBV7-2,TRBJ1-3,NA,TRBD1,TGTGCCAGCAGCCCTGGACAGGGACTGAGCTCTGGAAACACCATATATTTT,CASSPGQGLSSGNTIYF
TRBV7-9,TRBJ2-5,NA,TRBD2,TGTGCCAGCAGCCTGGGACTATCCGAAGAGACCCAGTACTTC,CASSLGLSEETQYF
TRBV29-1,TRBJ2-2,NA,NA,TGCAGCGTTGAACTTAACACCGGGGAGCTGTTTTTT,CSVELNTGELFF
TRBV2,TRBJ1-2,NA,NA,TGTGCCAGCAGCTTAGGGGTCGACTATGGCTACACCTTC,CASSLGVDYGYTF
TRBV5-1,TRBJ2-2,NA,NA,TGCGCCAGCAGCTTGGCCGTGACAGTTTCCCTCACCGGGGAGCTGTTTTTT,CASSLAVTVSLTGELFF
TRBV5-1,TRBJ2-1,NA,NA,TGCGCCAGCAGCGAGCGTAAGACTAGGGATGAGCAGTTCTTC,CASSERKTRDEQFF
TRBV28,TRBJ2-7,NA,NA,TGTGCCAGCAGTTTCGAGGGGGACGAGCAGTACTTC,CASSFEGDEQYF
TRBV5-1,TRBJ1-2,NA,TRBD1,TGCGCCAGCAGCTTGGGTGGAACAGGGGTAGGCTACACCTTC,CASSLGGTGVGYTF
TRBV7-6,TRBJ1-6,NA,NA,TGTGCCAGCAGCCCGACGACAGAGGTGTATTCACCCCTCCACTTT,CASSPTTEVYSPLHF
TRBV19,TRBJ1-5,few,NA,TGTGCCAGTTCTACCGGGAACTTCGGCAATCAGCCCCAGCATTTT,CASSTGNFGNQPQHF
TRBV6-1,TRBJ1-2,NA,TRBD1,TGTGCCAGCAGTGGACAGGGGACCTATGGCTACACCTTC,CASSGQGTYGYTF
TRBV4-2,TRBJ1-4,once,TRBD1,TGTGCCAGCAGCCACGGCCCAGGACAGGGTATTAATGAAAAACTGTTTTTT,CASSHGPGQGINEKLFF
TRBV28,TRBJ2-6,NA,NA,TGTGCCAGCGGCCAGGAGGCCAACGTCCTGACTTTC,CASGQEANVLTF
TRBV7-9,TRBJ2-7,NA,TRBD1,TGTGCCAGCAGCGCCGGGACAGTAAGCTCCTACGAGCAGTACTTC,CASSAGTVSSYEQYF
TRBV27,TRBJ2-3,NA,TRBD2,TGTGCCAGCAGGCGCGGGGGGGGCACAGATACGCAGTATTTT,CASRRGGGTDTQYF
TRBV7-7,TRBJ2-6,NA,NA,TGTGCTAGCAGCTTAGGGGCAAGCTCTGGGGCCAACGTCCTGACTTTC,CASSLGASSGANVLTF
TRBV6-5,TRBJ1-2,once,TRBD1,TGTGCCAGCAGTTACTCACAGGGGGACTATGGCTACACCTTC,CASSYSQGDYGYTF
TRBV19,TRBJ2-2,few,NA,TGTGCCAGTACGGAGACTCTCCTTAACACCGGGGAGCTGTTTTTT,CASTETLLNTGELFF
TRBV10-3,TRBJ1-1,NA,NA,TGTGCCATCAGTGAGGGACAGCAGAACACTGAAGCTTTCTTT,CAISEGQQNTEAFF
TRBV5-3,TRBJ2-7,NA,NA,TGTGCCAGAAGCTTTGGTATTGTGGGGGACGGGGGAACCTACGAGCAGTACTTC,CARSFGIVGDGGTYEQYF
TRBV4-1,TRBJ1-2,NA,NA,TGCGCCAGCAGCCCCGCGGGACGCGAAGTGGATGGCTACACCTTC,CASSPAGREVDGYTF
TRBV29-1,TRBJ1-2,NA,NA,TGCAGCGTTGACGACGGAGCCGGTGGCTACACCTTC,CSVDDGAGGYTF
TRBV4-2,TRBJ1-6,NA,NA,TGTGCCAGCAGCCAAGTATCCCCAGGGCTGAATTCACCCCTCCACTTT,CASSQVSPGLNSPLHF
TRBV2,TRBJ2-5,once,NA,TGTGCCAGCGGTTCCGCGCTCCAAGAGACCCAGTACTTC,CASGSALQETQYF
TRBV25-1,TRBJ2-1,NA,NA,TGTGCCAGCGCAGTTGGCTACAATGAGCAGTTCTTC,CASAVGYNEQFF
TRBV5-1,TRBJ1-2,NA,TRBD1,TGCGCCAGCAGCTTGCTGCCCGGGACAGGGGCACTATATGGCTACACCTTC,CASSLLPGTGALYGYTF
TRBV7-2,TRBJ2-3,NA,NA,TGTGCCAGCAGCTTACTAGGAACTCGCACAGATACGCAGTATTTT,CASSLLGTRTDTQYF
TRBV14,TRBJ2-3,NA,NA,TGTGCCAGCAGCCATAGAAGCACAGATACGCAGTATTTT,CASSHRSTDTQYF
TRBV28,TRBJ2-2,NA,TRBD2,TGTGCCAGCAGCTTACCCAGGACTAGCGGGGCCCTCCCCGACACCGGGGAGCTGTTTTTT,CASSLPRTSGALPDTGELFF
TRBV14,TRBJ2-7,few,NA,TGTGCCAGCAGCCTCGGATACTATTCCGACGAGCAGTACTTC,CASSLGYYSDEQYF
TRBV5-4,TRBJ2-1,NA,NA,TGTGCCAGCAGCTTCGGACTGGGTTCCTACAATGAGCAGTTCTTC,CASSFGLGSYNEQFF
TRBV27,TRBJ1-4,NA,NA,TGTGCCAGCAGTTGGGCAGGTGCAACTAATGAAAAACTGTTTTTT,CASSWAGATNEKLFF
TRBV5-1,TRBJ1-4,NA,TRBD1,TGCGCCAGCAGCACATCCGGGACAGAGTTCAATGAAAAACTGTTTTTT,CASSTSGTEFNEKLFF